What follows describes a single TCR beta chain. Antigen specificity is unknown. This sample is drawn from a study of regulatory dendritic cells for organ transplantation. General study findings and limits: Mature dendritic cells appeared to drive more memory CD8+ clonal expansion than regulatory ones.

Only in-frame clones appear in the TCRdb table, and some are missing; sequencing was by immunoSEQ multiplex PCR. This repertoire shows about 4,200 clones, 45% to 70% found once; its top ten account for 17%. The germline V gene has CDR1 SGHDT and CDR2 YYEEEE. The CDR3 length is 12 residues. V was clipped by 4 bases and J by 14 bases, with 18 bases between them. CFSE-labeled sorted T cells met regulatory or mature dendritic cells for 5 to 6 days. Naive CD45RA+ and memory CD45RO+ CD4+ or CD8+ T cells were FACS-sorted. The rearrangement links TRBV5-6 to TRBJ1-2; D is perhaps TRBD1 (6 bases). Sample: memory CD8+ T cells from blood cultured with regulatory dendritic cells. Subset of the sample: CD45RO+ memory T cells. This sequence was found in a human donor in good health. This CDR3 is CASSGGDSRGTF. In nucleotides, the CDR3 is TGTGCCAGCAGCGGGGGGGACTCCAGGGGAACCTTC.